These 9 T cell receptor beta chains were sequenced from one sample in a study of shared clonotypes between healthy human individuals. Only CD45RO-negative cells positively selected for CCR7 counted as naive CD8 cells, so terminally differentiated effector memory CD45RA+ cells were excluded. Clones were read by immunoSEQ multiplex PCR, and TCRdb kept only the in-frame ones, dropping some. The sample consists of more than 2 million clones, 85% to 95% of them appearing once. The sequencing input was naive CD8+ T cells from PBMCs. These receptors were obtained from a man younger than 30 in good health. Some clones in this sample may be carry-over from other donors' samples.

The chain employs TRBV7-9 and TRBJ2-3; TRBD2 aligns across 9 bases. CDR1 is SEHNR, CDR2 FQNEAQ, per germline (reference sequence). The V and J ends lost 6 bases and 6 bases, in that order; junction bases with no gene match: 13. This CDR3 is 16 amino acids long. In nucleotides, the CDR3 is TGTGCCAGCAGGATTCCGGGTAGCGGGAGTGCTGATACGCAGTATTTT. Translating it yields CASRIPGSGSADTQYF.

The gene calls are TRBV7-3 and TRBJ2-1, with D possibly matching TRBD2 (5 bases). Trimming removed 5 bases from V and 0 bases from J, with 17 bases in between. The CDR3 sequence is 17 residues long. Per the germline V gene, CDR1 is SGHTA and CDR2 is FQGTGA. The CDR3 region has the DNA TGTGCCAGCAGCCCAAGAGGGCCGGAGAGCTCCTACAATGAGCAGTTCTTC. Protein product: CASSPRGPESSYNEQFF.

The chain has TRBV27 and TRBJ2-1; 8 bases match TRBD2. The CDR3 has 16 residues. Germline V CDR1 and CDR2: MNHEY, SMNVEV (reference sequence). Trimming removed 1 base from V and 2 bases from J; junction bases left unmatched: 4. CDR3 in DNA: TGTGCCAGCAGTTTATTAGCGGGGTCCCCCTACAATGAGCAGTTCTTC. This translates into CASSLLAGSPYNEQFF.

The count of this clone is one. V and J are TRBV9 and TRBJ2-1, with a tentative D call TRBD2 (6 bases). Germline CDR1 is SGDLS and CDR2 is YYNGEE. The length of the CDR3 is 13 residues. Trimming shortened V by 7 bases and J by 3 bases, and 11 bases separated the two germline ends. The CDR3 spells CASAGKYYNEQFF. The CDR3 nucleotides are TGTGCCAGCGCGGGGAAGTACTACAATGAGCAGTTCTTC.

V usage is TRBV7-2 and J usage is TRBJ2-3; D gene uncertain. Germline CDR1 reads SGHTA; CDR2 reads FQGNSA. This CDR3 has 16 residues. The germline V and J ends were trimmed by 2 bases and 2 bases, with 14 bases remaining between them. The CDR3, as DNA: TGTGCCAGCAGCTTAAGCTGGACCGTATCCACAGATACGCAGTATTTT. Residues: CASSLSWTVSTDTQYF.

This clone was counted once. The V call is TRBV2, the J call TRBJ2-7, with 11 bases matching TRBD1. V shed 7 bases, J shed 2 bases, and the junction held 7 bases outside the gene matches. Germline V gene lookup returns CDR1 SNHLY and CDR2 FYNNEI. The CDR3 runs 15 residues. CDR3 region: CASMELGQGAYEQYF. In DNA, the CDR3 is TGTGCCAGCATGGAGTTGGGACAGGGGGCCTACGAGCAGTACTTC.

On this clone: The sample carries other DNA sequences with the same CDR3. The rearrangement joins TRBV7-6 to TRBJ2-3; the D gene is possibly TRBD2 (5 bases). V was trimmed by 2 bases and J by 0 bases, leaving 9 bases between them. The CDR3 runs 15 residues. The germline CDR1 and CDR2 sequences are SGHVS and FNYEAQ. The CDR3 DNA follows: TGTGCCAGCAGCTTACCGGGATTGAGCACAGATACGCAGTATTTT. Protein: CASSLPGLSTDTQYF.

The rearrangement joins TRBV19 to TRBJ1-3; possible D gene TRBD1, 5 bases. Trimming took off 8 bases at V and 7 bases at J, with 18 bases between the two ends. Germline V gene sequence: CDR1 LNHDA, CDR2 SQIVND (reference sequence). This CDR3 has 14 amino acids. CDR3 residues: CASSEVREANTIYF. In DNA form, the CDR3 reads TGTGCCAGTTCTGAAGTCAGGGAAGCGAACACCATATATTTT.

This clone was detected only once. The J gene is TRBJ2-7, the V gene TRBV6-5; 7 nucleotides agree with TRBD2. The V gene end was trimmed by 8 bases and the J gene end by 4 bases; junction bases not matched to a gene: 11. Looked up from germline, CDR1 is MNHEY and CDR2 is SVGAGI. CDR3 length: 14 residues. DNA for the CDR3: TGTGCCAGCGGTCTGGCGGGAGACGGGTACGAGCAGTACTTC. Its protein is CASGLAGDGYEQYF.